The source of this TCR beta chain is a study of blood T cells in healthy people across ages. The study, taken as a whole, reports: Investigators treated diversity estimates from one million T cells as underestimates. Versus aged donors, long-lived donors had higher diversity and more naive CD4+ cells.

About this clonotype itself: Its specificity is not known.

Through a sample-barcoded 5' primer and a J-beta primer mix, a second PCR was run for roughly 7 to 12 cycles. One entry per CDR3 protein, called by TCRdb with MiXCR from the 5' RACE reads. The sample has approximately 600,000 distinct CDR3 sequences, 58% seen once; the top ten hold about two fifths. Total RNA extraction produced at least 5 micrograms (per sample) for the study. The receptor was derived from a man aged 55 to 70 in good health. Source material: blood.

In nucleotides, the CDR3 is TGTGCCAGCAGTGACCGGACAAGTATTAATTCACCCCTCCACTTT. This sequence encodes CASSDRTSINSPLHF. The rearrangement uses TRBV2 and TRBJ1-6; TRBD1 might be the D (5 bases). The length of the CDR3 is 15 residues. Germline values: CDR1 SNHLY, CDR2 FYNNEI. Trimming removed 3 bases at V and 6 bases at J, with 12 bases between.